This T cell receptor beta chain was identified during a study of blood T cells in healthy people across ages. A few counts support this clonotype. Then a second PCR, running roughly 7 to 11 cycles, was carried out with a sample-barcoded 5' primer and a J-beta primer mix. TCRdb re-analysed the 5' RACE reads in MiXCR, keeping a single row per CDR3 protein. The data show fewer than 900,000 distinct CDR3 sequences, about 37% seen once. Trimming cost V 2 bases and J 1 base, with 23 bases left between them. The CDR3 covers 19 residues. This receptor was taken from a man aged 18-30 years in good health. This chain connects TRBV12-3 or TRBV12-4 to TRBJ1-1; D call uncertain. Sample: blood. For the CDR3, the DNA is TGTGCCAGCAGTTTAAAGTACGTTTCTCTCACCCAGAAGAACACTGAAGCTTTCTTT. It is translated as CASSLKYVSLTQKNTEAFF.